The 24 T cell receptor beta chains reported below all come from one sample, sequenced in a study of T cell repertoires in ileal Crohn's disease. Repertoires were generated with immunoSEQ multiplex PCR, while TCRdb's copy carries only in-frame clones and drops some. The data contain roughly 3,400 clones, 81% of them singletons. Time point in this sample: neoterminal ileum biopsy at postoperative endoscopy, about 6 months after surgery. The material sequenced was ileal tissue. The receptors shown here come from an adult with Crohn's disease.

The chain recombines TRBV6-6 with TRBJ2-2; unclear D gene. The CDR3 is made up of 13 amino acids. Germline V gene data show CDR1 as MNHNY and CDR2 as SVGAGI (reference sequence). V gave up 8 bases and J gave up 3 bases, with 10 bases separating them. CDR3 nucleotides: TGTGCCAGCCGGAAGGCGGACACCGGGGAGCTGTTTTTT. Protein product: CASRKADTGELFF.

V is TRBV27 and J is TRBJ2-2, with unresolved D. Germline V gene data show CDR1 as MNHEY and CDR2 as SMNVEV (reference sequence). V lost 4 bases to trimming and J lost 4 bases, with 7 bases between them. The CDR3 length is 13 residues. This CDR3 reads CASSSGPTGELFF. CDR3 nucleotide sequence: TGTGCCAGCAGTTCTGGCCCCACCGGGGAGCTGTTTTTT.

This clone came up a few times. This chain uses TRBV28 with TRBJ2-7; 9 bases are a match to TRBD1. Germline values: CDR1 MDHEN, CDR2 SYDVKM. The CDR3 has 15 amino acids. V was clipped by 5 bases and J by 5 bases; unmatched bases: 10. As DNA, the CDR3 is TGTGCCAGCAGTACCCCGGACAGGGGTATGGACGAGCAGTACTTC. This translates into CASSTPDRGMDEQYF.

The chain uses TRBV14 and TRBJ1-3; 10 positions match TRBD1. Germline CDR1 reads SGHDN; CDR2 reads FVKESK. This CDR3 has 16 residues. V trimming: 5 bases; J trimming: 1 base; junction bases outside the gene matches: 5. This CDR3 is CASSIGTGVSGNTIYF. The CDR3 DNA reads TGTGCCAGCAGCATCGGGACAGGGGTATCTGGAAACACCATATATTTT.

A remark on this clone: At one of its ends the junction is not consistent with the germline gene, which may arise from a read error. The chain has TRBV9 and TRBJ2-3, with 7 positions matching TRBD1. The CDR3 contains 15 residues. CDR1 is SGDLS, CDR2 YYNGEE, per germline. DNA for the CDR3: TGTGCCAGCAGCACACAGGGGATATCCACAGGTACGCAGTATTTT. This sequence encodes CASSTQGISTGTQYF.

The table lists this clone with a few counts. The chain combines TRBV30 with TRBJ1-1; D remains ambiguous. Trimming pared 2 bases from V and 1 base from J, leaving 11 bases between. Germline assignment: CDR1 GTSNPN and CDR2 SVGIG (reference sequence). The CDR3 consists of 14 residues. CDR3 in DNA: TGTGCCTGGAGTACCAACGGTGCGAACACTGAAGCTTTCTTT. The encoded protein is CAWSTNGANTEAFF.

The chain joins TRBV7-9 to TRBJ2-1; the match to TRBD2 covers 13 bases. In germline, CDR1 is SEHNR, CDR2 FQNEAQ (reference sequence). Trimming took 5 bases from V and 7 from J; bases not matched to a gene: 11. This CDR3 is built from 17 residues. This CDR3 reads CASSPGLAGAGRNEQFF. DNA for the CDR3: TGTGCCAGCAGCCCTGGACTAGCGGGAGCTGGGAGGAATGAGCAGTTCTTC.

This clone was seen once. This sequence joins TRBV7-2 and TRBJ2-2; 7 bases agree with TRBD1. V was pared by 6 bases and J by 5 bases, with 9 bases of the junction left unmatched. The CDR3 extends over 15 amino acids. Germline CDR1 is SGHTA and CDR2 is FQGNSA. CDR3 region: CASSLDRVRTGELFF. CDR3 nucleotide sequence: TGTGCCAGCAGTCTCGACAGGGTCCGGACCGGGGAGCTGTTTTTT.

This clone was seen a single time. J is TRBJ1-5 and V is TRBV19; tentative D call: TRBD1 (5 bases). CDR3 length: 12 amino acids. Germline lookup yields CDR1 LNHDA and CDR2 SQIVND (reference sequence). The germline V and J ends were trimmed by 3 bases and 7 bases, with 7 bases remaining between them. CDR3 sequence reads: CASSMQGQPQHF. CDR3 nucleotide sequence: TGTGCCAGTAGTATGCAGGGACAGCCCCAGCATTTT.

V is TRBV11-2 and J is TRBJ2-3; no firm D call. The CDR3 contains 11 residues. The V end was cut by 5 bases, the J end by 7 bases, with 7 bases between. Germline V CDR1 and CDR2: SGHAT, FQNNGV. The CDR3, as DNA: TGTGCCAGCAGCACCGCTAATACGCAGTATTTT. Its protein product is CASSTANTQYF.

The V call is TRBV19, the J call TRBJ1-2, with 7 bases aligning to TRBD1. This CDR3 spans 15 amino acids. V lost 8 bases to trimming and J lost 5 bases; unmatched junction nucleotides: 14. CDR1 is LNHDA, CDR2 SQIVND, per germline (reference sequence). CDR3 loop: CASEGPRQGFYGYTF. DNA for the CDR3: TGTGCCAGTGAGGGGCCGCGACAGGGATTTTATGGCTACACCTTC. Full variable domain (outside the CDR3, taken from reference TRBV19 and TRBJ1-2): DGGITQSPKYLFRKEGQNVTLSCEQNLNHDAMYWYRQDPGQGLRLIYYSQIVNDFQKGDIAEGYSVSREKKESFPLTVTSAQKNPTAFYLCASEGPRQGFYGYTFGSGTRLTVV.

The chain is built from TRBV6-1 and TRBJ1-3, with TRBD1 as a possible D gene (5 bases). CDR1 and CDR2 (germline): MNHNS, SASEGT. The CDR3 length is 14 residues. Trimming cost V 8 bases and J 4 bases, with 15 bases left between them. The CDR3 coding sequence is TGTGCCAGCGCCTCGGGGGGAACAGGAAACACCATATATTTT. Translated, it gives CASASGGTGNTIYF.

The rearrangement links TRBV27 to TRBJ2-2, with D hard to call. The CDR3 runs to 15 residues. The germline gives CDR1 MNHEY, CDR2 SMNVEV (reference sequence). Deletions cut 1 base from V and 7 bases from J, with 13 bases between. The DNA of the CDR3 is TGTGCCAGCAGTTTATATCCTGGGCTGAGCGGGGAGCTGTTTTTT. Residues: CASSLYPGLSGELFF.

V and J are TRBV11-2 and TRBJ2-7, with TRBD2 matching over 11 bases. The CDR3 contains 18 residues. Germline CDR1 is SGHAT and CDR2 is FQNNGV. The V segment lost 5 bases and the J segment 2 bases; nucleotides outside the gene matches: 14. The chain's CDR3 is CASSPPGTATSGTYEQYF. CDR3 nucleotide sequence: TGTGCCAGCAGCCCCCCCGGAACCGCGACTAGCGGGACCTACGAGCAGTACTTC.

The chain links TRBV21-1 to TRBJ2-7; the table's D gene call, TRBD2, was not cross checked with the DNA. TRBV21-1 is recorded as a pseudogene. The length of the CDR3 is 16 residues. The CDR3 DNA reads TGTGCCAGCAGCAAACGGGGGGGAGGATTCTCCTACGAGCAGTACTTC. Translation gives CASSKRGGGFSYEQYF.

This clone was detected only once. The genes are TRBV5-1 and TRBJ1-1, with D unresolved. Germline CDR1 reads SGHRS; CDR2 reads YFSETQ. The ends were cut back, 2 bases at V and 5 bases at J, with 13 bases in the middle. This CDR3 is 14 amino acids long. The CDR3 DNA reads TGCGCCAGCAGCTTTGTGGGAGGTAGAACTGAAGCTTTCTTT. This translates into CASSFVGGRTEAFF.

V is TRBV14 and J is TRBJ2-4, with 9 bases aligning to TRBD2. With V trimmed by 3 bases and J by 0 bases, 3 bases remained unmatched. Per the germline V gene, CDR1 is SGHDN and CDR2 is FVKESK. The CDR3 is made up of 16 amino acids. Here the CDR3 DNA reads TGTGCCAGCAGCCAGACTAGCGGTTTAGCCAAAAACATTCAGTACTTC. Translating it yields CASSQTSGLAKNIQYF.

This clone was found once. The genes are TRBV5-6 and TRBJ1-3; TRBD1 is a possible D gene (6 bases). In germline, CDR1 is SGHDT, CDR2 YYEEEE. The CDR3 has 15 amino acids. V lost 5 bases, J lost 1 base, and 13 bases lay in between. DNA of the CDR3: TGTGCCAGCAGGACCAGGGGTTCATCTGGAAACACCATATATTTT. It is translated as CASRTRGSSGNTIYF.

The chain has TRBV6-6 and TRBJ2-7, with D maybe TRBD1 (6 bases). Trimming cost V 2 bases and J 2 bases, with 16 bases left between them. The CDR3 contains 16 residues. The germline CDR1 and CDR2 sequences are MNHNY and SVGAGI (reference sequence). Here the CDR3 DNA reads TGTGCCAGCAGTTACCCCCCGACAGGAACGACCTACGAGCAGTACTTC. This encodes CASSYPPTGTTYEQYF.

Only one count was recorded for this clone. The V call is TRBV29-1, the J call TRBJ2-1, with a possible D match to TRBD2 (5 bases). V was clipped by 3 bases and J by 6 bases, with 9 bases between them. Per germline, CDR1 SQVTM and CDR2 ANQGSEA. This CDR3 is built from 12 residues. The CDR3 spells CSVDFSANEQFF. CDR3 coding DNA: TGCAGCGTTGATTTTAGCGCCAATGAGCAGTTCTTC.

The chain combines TRBV5-1 with TRBJ2-5, with 7 bases aligning to TRBD1. After removal of 5 bases from V and 5 bases from J, the junction contained 9 bases not matched to a gene. The CDR3 loop spans 14 amino acids. Germline-derived CDR1 and CDR2 are SGHRS and YFSETQ. CDR3 region: CASRPTGSHETQYF. The CDR3 DNA follows: TGCGCCAGCAGACCGACAGGGAGCCACGAGACCCAGTACTTC.

This chain links TRBV6-6 with TRBJ2-7, with a possible D match to TRBD2 (6 bases). This CDR3 is 14 amino acids long. V was clipped by 0 bases and J by 5 bases, with 11 bases between them. CDR1 and CDR2 (germline): MNHNY, SVGAGI (reference sequence). CDR3 protein: CASSYSARGNEQYF. The CDR3 nucleotides read TGTGCCAGCAGTTACTCAGCTCGGGGGAACGAGCAGTACTTC.

The genes are TRBV10-3 and TRBJ1-5, with 8 positions matching TRBD1. The CDR3 loop spans 14 amino acids. Germline V gene sequence: CDR1 ENHRY, CDR2 SYGVKD. Trimming removed 11 bases from V and 2 bases from J; junction bases left unmatched: 8. CDR3 coding DNA: TGTGCCTCCCACGACAGGGGAGGCAATCAGCCCCAGCATTTT. Translation gives CASHDRGGNQPQHF.

The chain combines TRBV7-9 with TRBJ2-5; D unclear. V was cut by 5 bases and J by 3 bases, with 7 bases left in between. This CDR3 region has 12 residues. CDR1 SEHNR and CDR2 FQNEAQ come from the germline V gene (reference sequence). The CDR3 here is CASSQTKETQYF. The CDR3 DNA follows: TGTGCCAGCAGCCAAACTAAAGAGACCCAGTACTTC.